This T cell receptor (beta chain) was identified during a study of T cell responses to AZD1222 COVID-19 vaccine. Sequencing used immunoSEQ multiplex PCR; TCRdb keeps in-frame clones, though not all of them. The sample consists of 150,000 or so clones, about 90% of them appearing once. Findings and limits, study-wide: Following two doses of AZD1222, Spike-specific TCR breadth and depth rose.

For this clone: Its target is not known.

The TCR originated in an adult in good health. Source: peripheral blood, taken on day 0 of AZD1222 vaccination.

DNA for the CDR3: TGTGCCAGCGACGGGACGGGCTCCTACAATGAGCAGTTCTTC. This codes for CASDGTGSYNEQFF. The V gene is TRBV28, the J gene TRBJ2-1; D possibly uses TRBD1 or TRBD2 (5 bases each). Germline V lookup: CDR1 MDHEN, CDR2 SYDVKM. The length of the CDR3 is 14 residues. The V gene lost 8 bases and the J gene lost 0 bases, with 11 bases spanning the gap.